These 27 T cell receptor beta chains were sequenced from one sample in a study of T cells after yellow fever vaccination. From the 5' RACE reads, TCRdb called clonotypes with MiXCR, one entry per CDR3 protein. The sample lists some 300,000 distinct CDR3 sequences, about 10% occurring once. The sequencing here drew on CD4+ T cells sorted from PBMCs, taken 45 days after the yellow fever booster vaccination. The receptors stem from a man aged 18 to 35 who received the YFV17D yellow fever vaccine.

This clonotype was seen many times. The chain links TRBV5-1 to TRBJ2-5, with D perhaps TRBD1 (6 bases). The ends were cut back, 0 bases at V and 1 base at J, with 7 bases in the middle. CDR3 length: 14 residues. Germline V gene sequence: CDR1 SGHRS, CDR2 YFSETQ. The CDR3 DNA follows: TGCGCCAGCAGCTTGGGACAGGCCCAAGAGACCCAGTACTTC. Its protein is CASSLGQAQETQYF.

The CDR3 region is CASTGQFSSYNEQFF. CDR3 coding DNA: TGTGCCAGCACCGGACAGTTCAGCTCCTACAATGAGCAGTTCTTC. The J gene is TRBJ2-1, the V gene TRBV12-3 or TRBV12-4; D may be TRBD1 (6 bases). V lost 7 bases and J lost 0, with 13 bases in between. This CDR3 is 15 amino acids long.

The V call is TRBV7-8, the J call TRBJ1-6; 9 bases line up with TRBD1. The CDR3 loop spans 14 amino acids. J gave up 7 bases and V 8 bases, and 6 bases lay outside the gene matches. The V gene's germline CDR1 is SGHVS and CDR2 FQNEAQ. In DNA form, the CDR3 reads TGTGCCAGCGGCCGGGACAGGGTCAATTCACCCCTCCACTTT. Amino acid sequence: CASGRDRVNSPLHF.

This clonotype was counted only a few times. V is TRBV5-1 and J is TRBJ2-3, with a weak D call TRBD2 (6 bases). V was trimmed by 3 bases and J by 2 bases, leaving 10 bases between them. Germline CDR1 is SGHRS and CDR2 is YFSETQ. The CDR3 extends over 14 amino acids. The CDR3 bases are TGCGCCAGCAGCTGGGGACTTGTCACAGATACGCAGTATTTT. Its translation is CASSWGLVTDTQYF. Filled out from reference TRBV5-1 and TRBJ2-3, the complete variable domain reads KAGVTQTPRYLIKTRGQQVTLSCSPISGHRSVSWYQQTPGQGLQFLFEYFSETQRNKGNFPGRFSGRQFSNSRSEMNVSTLELGDSALYLCASSWGLVTDTQYFGPGTRLTVL.

Ten or more counts support this clonotype. The chain has TRBV10-3 and TRBJ2-1; 10 bases are shared with TRBD2. Germline V gives CDR1 ENHRY, CDR2 SYGVKD. Germline trimming cut 3 bases from V and 10 bases from J; bases unmatched to any gene: 12. The length of the CDR3 is 16 residues. For the CDR3, the DNA is TGTGCCATCAGTGAACTCGAGCGGGGGGGCCGACGGGAGCAGTTCTTC. Amino acids: CAISELERGGRREQFF.

This CDR3 is CSARKQGWGETQYF. The CDR3 DNA sequence: TGCAGTGCTAGGAAACAGGGTTGGGGAGAGACCCAGTACTTC. The rearrangement joins TRBV20-1 to TRBJ2-5, with a possible D match to TRBD1 (6 bases). Germline loops: CDR1 DFQATT, CDR2 SNEGSKA (reference sequence). This CDR3 spans 14 amino acids. The V gene lost 3 bases and the J gene lost 4 bases, with 15 bases spanning the gap.

The chain uses TRBV5-1 and TRBJ2-2; D uncertain. V shed 0 bases and J shed 5 bases, with 8 bases lying between them. The CDR3 length is 14 residues. Germline CDR1 is SGHRS and CDR2 is YFSETQ. CDR3 DNA: TGCGCCAGCAGCTTGGGGCACCAGACCGGGGAGCTGTTTTTT. It is translated as CASSLGHQTGELFF.

This clonotype came up a few times. The V gene is TRBV2, the J gene TRBJ1-5, with D possibly TRBD1 on 5 matching bases. V lost 7 bases and J 5 bases, leaving 12 bases between the germline ends. Germline V lookup: CDR1 SNHLY, CDR2 FYNNEI. The CDR3 covers 13 residues. CDR3 residues: CASMQTEDQPQHF. CDR3 DNA sequence: TGTGCCAGCATGCAGACAGAAGATCAGCCCCAGCATTTT.

This clonotype has more than one count but fewer than ten. The V gene is TRBV20-1, the J gene TRBJ2-3; D is perhaps TRBD2 (6 bases). Per germline, CDR1 DFQATT and CDR2 SNEGSKA (reference sequence). The CDR3 is 14 residues long. Trimming took off 5 bases at V and 4 bases at J, with 16 bases between the two ends. CDR3 sequence (DNA): TGCAGTGCTTACGGGACTCTCCAGGCAGATACGCAGTATTTT. Amino acids: CSAYGTLQADTQYF.

The V call is TRBV29-1, the J call TRBJ2-2; D remains unclear. V gave up 3 bases and J gave up 5 bases, with 7 bases separating them. Germline assignment: CDR1 SQVTM and CDR2 ANQGSEA. The CDR3 runs to 12 residues. The CDR3 spells CSVDPRTGELFF. The CDR3 nucleotides read TGCAGCGTTGACCCGAGGACCGGGGAGCTGTTTTTT.

The gene calls are TRBV20-1 and TRBJ2-7, with no clear D. The germline V gene has CDR1 DFQATT and CDR2 SNEGSKA (reference sequence). The CDR3 covers 12 residues. V lost 3 bases and J lost 2, with 8 bases in between. The CDR3 DNA reads as TGCAGTGCTAGTCGGACGGCCTACGAGCAGTACGTC. It specifies CSASRTAYEQYV.

The sample holds a few counts of this clonotype. The rearrangement links TRBV27 to TRBJ2-1, with 7 bases identical to TRBD2. The trim removed 0 bases at V and 2 bases at J, leaving 1 base unmatched. Germline V gene lookup returns CDR1 MNHEY and CDR2 SMNVEV (reference sequence). CDR3 length: 15 amino acids. CDR3 nucleotide sequence: TGTGCCAGCAGTTTATCGGCGGGGGCCTACAATGAGCAGTTCTTC. Its protein is CASSLSAGAYNEQFF.

This clonotype has a single count. A much larger clone differs from this one at a single base, so this may be a read error. The CDR3 carries no conserved terminal phenylalanine or tryptophan, so it likely arises from a read error. The rearrangement joins TRBV5-1 to TRBJ2-1; 11 bases are shared with TRBD2. V lost 5 bases, J lost 5 bases, and 0 bases stayed unmatched. CDR1 SGHRS and CDR2 YFSETQ come from the germline V gene. CDR3 length: 13 amino acids. CDR3 nucleotides: TGCGCCAGCAGGACTAGCGGGGACAATGAGCAGTTCTTA. Encoded protein: CASRTSGDNEQFL.

This clonotype showed up just a few times. The chain employs TRBV5-4 and TRBJ1-1, with a weak D call TRBD1 (6 bases). Per the germline V gene, CDR1 is SGHNT and CDR2 is YYREEE (reference sequence). Trimming left V 6 bases short and J 5 bases short, with 11 bases between. CDR3 length: 12 amino acids. Here the CDR3 reads CASTKGGTEAFF. The DNA of the CDR3 is TGTGCCAGCACCAAGGGGGGAACTGAAGCTTTCTTT.

This clonotype was recorded many times. The chain carries TRBV6-2 or TRBV6-3 and TRBJ1-5; unclear D gene. The V gene's germline CDR1 is MNHEY and CDR2 SVGEGT. CDR3 length: 12 residues. V was trimmed by 4 bases and J by 6 bases, leaving 7 bases between them. The CDR3 nucleotides are TGTGCCAGCAGTTTCTTATTTCAGCCCCAGCATTTT. Encoded protein: CASSFLFQPQHF.

The genes are TRBV19 and TRBJ1-5; D is possibly TRBD1 (5 bases). The CDR3 spans 15 residues. Trimming took 7 bases from V and 6 from J, leaving 19 bases between them. Germline V gene sequence: CDR1 LNHDA, CDR2 SQIVND (reference sequence). The CDR3 region is CASTSLQGLTQPQHF. The DNA of the CDR3 is TGTGCCAGTACCTCCCTCCAGGGTCTCACTCAGCCCCAGCATTTT.

This clonotype was counted a few times. The chain joins TRBV18 to TRBJ1-4; D remains ambiguous. The V gene lost 3 bases and the J gene lost 8 bases, with 13 bases spanning the gap. CDR3 length equals 14 residues. Germline CDR1 reads KGHSH; CDR2 reads LQKENI. The CDR3 nucleotides read TGTGCCAGCTCACCGCCAGGTCGGGAGGAAAAACTGTTTTTT. Its translation: CASSPPGREEKLFF.

This clonotype showed up many times. The rearrangement links TRBV19 to TRBJ1-1; TRBD1 is a possible D gene (5 bases). CDR3 length equals 13 residues. CDR1 and CDR2 (germline): LNHDA, SQIVND (reference sequence). Trimming shortened V by 7 bases and J by 0 bases, and 9 bases separated the two germline ends. The CDR3 nucleotides are TGTGCCAGTACAGGACACTTGAACACTGAAGCTTTCTTT. Residues: CASTGHLNTEAFF.

This clonotype was detected ten times or more. The J gene is TRBJ2-6, the V gene TRBV12-3 or TRBV12-4; D is possibly TRBD2 (7 bases). V dropped 6 bases and J dropped 0 bases, with 18 bases sitting between them. The CDR3 is made up of 18 amino acids. CDR3 DNA: TGTGCCAGCAGGCCGAGGTGGGGGGGGGCCTCTGGGGCCAACGTCCTGACTTTC. Its translation is CASRPRWGGASGANVLTF.

The genes are TRBV11-3 and TRBJ2-5, with TRBD2 matching 7 bases. The germline CDR1 and CDR2 sequences are SGHNT and YENEEA. CDR3 length: 15 amino acids. V lost 5 bases, J lost 5 bases, and 11 bases stayed unmatched. DNA of the CDR3: TGTGCCAGCAGCGTTCGTGGGGGAGGGGTCGAGACCCAGTACTTC. Amino acid sequence: CASSVRGGGVETQYF.

The CDR3 nucleotides read TGTGCCAGCAGCTTAGCGGGGGGACCCAGCAATCAGCCCCAGCATTTT. This gives the protein CASSLAGGPSNQPQHF. The chain is built from TRBV7-2 and TRBJ1-5; TRBD1 might be the D (5 bases). V lost 0 bases, J lost 1 base, and 10 bases lay in between. Germline CDR1 SGHTA, CDR2 FQGNSA. The CDR3 has 16 residues.

This clonotype has ten or more counts. The CDR3 DNA reads as TGTGCCAGCAGTTCCCTGGATGATACGCAGTATTTT. Encoded protein: CASSSLDDTQYF. This chain joins TRBV11-3 and TRBJ2-3; no reliable D call. The V gene's germline CDR1 is SGHNT and CDR2 YENEEA. V was clipped by 6 bases and J by 6 bases, with 10 bases between them. The CDR3 is 12 amino acids.

The table lists this clonotype with many counts. The V gene is TRBV9, the J gene TRBJ2-1; possibly TRBD2 for D (7 bases). The CDR3 is made up of 15 amino acids. Trimming cost V 0 bases and J 6 bases, with 13 bases left between them. From germline, CDR1 is SGDLS and CDR2 YYNGEE. DNA of the CDR3: TGTGCCAGCAGCGTAGGCGGGGGACACTTCAATGAGCAGTTCTTC. Translation: CASSVGGGHFNEQFF.

The chain recombines TRBV6-1 with TRBJ1-2; tentatively, D is TRBD1 (5 bases). The CDR3 contains 13 residues. Trimming left V 1 base short and J 8 bases short, with 11 bases between. The germline V gene has CDR1 MNHNS and CDR2 SASEGT. In nucleotides, the CDR3 is TGTGCCAGCAGTGAAGTGAAAGGGGACGGCTACACCTTC. Residues: CASSEVKGDGYTF.

This clonotype showed up just a few times. This chain links TRBV5-1 with TRBJ2-3; 11 bases align to TRBD2. This CDR3 is 15 amino acids long. After removal of 3 bases from V and 4 bases from J, the junction contained 4 bases not matched to a gene. Per the germline V gene, CDR1 is SGHRS and CDR2 is YFSETQ. The CDR3 bases are TGCGCCAGCAGCTCGGGACTAGCGGACGCAGATACGCAGTATTTT. It is translated as CASSSGLADADTQYF.

This clonotype was seen a handful of times. The chain uses TRBV3-1 and TRBJ1-2; 8 bases are shared with TRBD1. Germline CDR1 is LGHDT and CDR2 is YNNKEL (reference sequence). The V segment lost 0 bases and the J segment 7 bases; nucleotides outside the gene matches: 4. The CDR3 extends over 14 amino acids. CDR3: CASSQDAGGRGYTF. The DNA of the CDR3 is TGTGCCAGCAGCCAAGATGCAGGGGGCCGTGGCTACACCTTC.

V and J are TRBV29-1 and TRBJ1-4; 10 bases match TRBD1. The CDR3 extends over 14 amino acids. J lost 8 bases, V lost 1 base, and 4 bases had no gene match. Germline V gene sequence: CDR1 SQVTM, CDR2 ANQGSEA. CDR3 sequence: CSVEVGTGEEKLFF. The CDR3 DNA follows: TGCAGCGTTGAAGTAGGGACAGGGGAAGAAAAACTGTTTTTT.